This T cell receptor (beta chain) was retrieved from a study of cytomegalovirus exposure and HLA in healthy donors. Notes on this clone: Its antigen is undetermined.

This CDR3 contains 14 residues. Germline V gene data show CDR1 as SGHRS and CDR2 as YFSETQ. V lost 3 bases, J lost 6 bases, and 3 bases stayed unmatched. Study results and caveats: The study listed under 200 cytomegalovirus-associated TCR beta chains.

The primer mix had 60 Vbeta and 13 Jbeta primers. Clones were read by immunoSEQ multiplex PCR, and TCRdb kept only the in-frame ones, dropping some. The sample includes under 150,000 clones, around four fifths of them seen just once. The rearrangement uses TRBV5-1 and TRBJ1-1; 12 nucleotides align to TRBD1. The sequence derives from a woman in her thirties or forties in good health and CMV-seronegative. Input material: PBMCs. The CDR3 sequence is CASSWGQGASEAFF. CDR3 DNA sequence: TGCGCCAGCAGCTGGGGACAGGGGGCCTCTGAAGCTTTCTTT.